The T cell receptor beta chain described here comes from a study of shared clonotypes between healthy human individuals. At the level of the study: Sampling drew on donors who were a couple of women and three men aged 18 to 49.

Study-wide points: Despite large depth, rarefaction showed incomplete sorted-subset sequencing. Relative to their counterparts shared across all four donors, non-shared clonotypes exhibited diminished generation probabilities.

From germline, CDR1 is SGHRS and CDR2 YFSETQ. This CDR3 has 14 residues. V gave up 5 bases and J gave up 2 bases; unmatched junction bases: 6. The sorted-subset replicate PCRs were given around 200 ng DNA, which is about 29,000 T cell genomes. TCRdb's table, derived via immunoSEQ multiplex PCR, lists solely in-frame clones and lacks some. The data contain a few million clones, more than 85% of them singletons. Remarks on this clone: Its antigen is unidentified.

The TCR originated in a man aged 18 to 29 in good health. Some clones in this sample may be carry-over from other donors' samples. Source material: naive CD4+ T cells from PBMCs. Subset in this sample: CD45RA+ positively selected. The J gene is TRBJ2-5, the V gene TRBV5-1, with TRBD2 identical over 7 bases. The DNA for the CDR3 is TGCGCCAGCAGGGAACCTAGCGGACAAGAGACCCAGTACTTC. Residues: CASREPSGQETQYF.